These 23 T cell receptor beta chains share one sample of origin, sequenced in a study of T cells in narcolepsy. Method: immunoSEQ multiplex PCR; TCRdb's copy keeps in-frame clones and lacks some. The table includes some 30,000 clones, 65% to 85% detected once. Sequenced: memory (CD45RA-) CD4+ T cells from blood. The receptors were sampled from a human donor in good health.

The chain recombines TRBV2 with TRBJ1-6; 8 bases align to TRBD1. The CDR3 is 15 amino acids. Germline V CDR1 and CDR2: SNHLY, FYNNEI. Unmatched junction bases numbered 10, after V lost 5 bases and J lost 10 bases. The chain's CDR3 is CASSRDRTSDSPLHF. CDR3 sequence (DNA): TGTGCCAGCAGTCGGGACAGGACCTCCGACTCACCCCTCCACTTT.

The chain combines TRBV19 with TRBJ2-1; D unclear. CDR3 length: 16 residues. V was trimmed by 2 bases and J by 0 bases, leaving 11 bases between them. Germline V lookup: CDR1 LNHDA, CDR2 SQIVND (reference sequence). The CDR3 loop reads CASSINSGSSYNEQFF. CDR3 coding DNA: TGTGCCAGTAGTATAAATTCCGGTAGCTCCTACAATGAGCAGTTCTTC. The full variable domain, in which reference TRBV19 and TRBJ2-1 provide the parts outside the CDR3, is DGGITQSPKYLFRKEGQNVTLSCEQNLNHDAMYWYRQDPGQGLRLIYYSQIVNDFQKGDIAEGYSVSREKKESFPLTVTSAQKNPTAFYLCASSINSGSSYNEQFFGPGTRLTVL.

This clone was seen a handful of times. This rearrangement joins TRBV13 to TRBJ2-2, with 10 bases that match TRBD2. The CDR3 covers 15 residues. CDR1 and CDR2 from the germline V gene are PRHDT and FYEKMQ (reference sequence). V gave up 5 bases and J gave up 3 bases; unmatched junction bases: 3. In DNA, the CDR3 is TGTGCCAGCAGCCCTAGCGGGAGAGACACCGGGGAGCTGTTTTTT. Protein: CASSPSGRDTGELFF.

The gene calls are TRBV5-4 and TRBJ2-3; weak D call: TRBD2 (7 bases). The CDR3 length is 15 residues. V was shortened by 4 bases and J by 4 bases, with 16 bases between the two germline ends. CDR1 is SGHNT, CDR2 YYREEE, per germline (reference sequence). The CDR3 nucleotides read TGTGCCAGCAGCCCTCGGGGGGCCGCCCCAGATACGCAGTATTTT. It is translated as CASSPRGAAPDTQYF.

The rearrangement links TRBV6-1 to TRBJ2-1; 11 nucleotides align to TRBD2. The V and J ends lost 5 bases and 15 bases, in that order; junction bases with no gene match: 3. The CDR3 spans 11 residues. Germline values: CDR1 MNHNS, CDR2 SASEGT. The CDR3 reads CASSYSGRAFF. The DNA for the CDR3 is TGTGCCAGCAGTTATAGCGGGAGGGCGTTCTTC.

There are a few counts of this clone. The chain recombines TRBV14 with TRBJ2-7, with TRBD2 identical over 8 bases. CDR3 length: 16 residues. Germline V gene sequence: CDR1 SGHDN, CDR2 FVKESK. Losses at the gene ends were 3 bases for V and 5 bases for J; bases not matched to a gene: 12. The DNA of the CDR3 is TGTGCCAGCAGCCACGTTGGGGTAGCGGGATCGGACGAGCAGTACTTC. Translating it yields CASSHVGVAGSDEQYF.

On this clone itself: At one end, the junction sequence differs from germline, possibly due to a read error. The V call is TRBV7-2, the J call TRBJ2-7; 9 nucleotides match TRBD2. CDR1 is SGHTA and CDR2 is FQGNSA in the germline V gene. This CDR3 contains 15 residues. The CDR3 region has the DNA TGTGCCAGCAGCTTAGAAGGGCCTAGCGGGACCCCACCGCACTTC. Translated: CASSLEGPSGTPPHF.

The V gene is TRBV4-2, the J gene TRBJ2-6; D is ambiguous. This CDR3 spans 15 amino acids. The V end lost 3 bases, the J end lost 0 bases, and 6 bases lay between the germline ends. In germline, CDR1 is LGHNA, CDR2 YNFKEQ. CDR3 DNA: TGTGCCAGCAGCCAGAGGAGCTCTGGGGCCAACGTCCTGACTTTC. It translates to CASSQRSSGANVLTF.

The chain recombines TRBV4-1 with TRBJ2-1; TRBD2 matches at 12 bases. V lost 2 bases and J lost 7; bases outside the gene matches: 6. Per the germline V gene, CDR1 is MGHRA and CDR2 is YSYEKL. This CDR3 has 16 amino acids. The CDR3 loop is CASSQRTSGNLNEQFF. The DNA for the CDR3 is TGCGCCAGCAGCCAAAGGACTAGCGGGAATCTTAATGAGCAGTTCTTC.

CDR3 sequence: CASSPGQGRVYEQYF. CDR3 in DNA: TGTGCCAGCAGCCCAGGACAGGGGAGAGTCTACGAGCAGTACTTC. The chain is built from TRBV7-2 and TRBJ2-7; TRBD1 matches 9 bases. Germline loops: CDR1 SGHTA, CDR2 FQGNSA. V was pared by 5 bases and J by 3 bases, with 8 bases of the junction left unmatched. The CDR3 extends over 15 amino acids.

The CDR3, as DNA: TGTGCTAGTGGTTTGGGGACAAGGCGGGGTGAAAAACTGTTTTTT. It encodes CASGLGTRRGEKLFF. The chain employs TRBV12-5 and TRBJ1-4; D possibly corresponds to TRBD1 (5 bases). The CDR3 runs to 15 residues. Germline V gene lookup returns CDR1 LGHNT and CDR2 FRNRAP. Trimming pared 1 base from V and 7 bases from J, leaving 13 bases between.

This rearrangement joins TRBV9 to TRBJ1-1; TRBD1 might be the D (6 bases). The germline V gene has CDR1 SGDLS and CDR2 YYNGEE. V lost 4 bases and J 4 bases, leaving 17 bases between the germline ends. The CDR3 runs to 15 residues. CDR3 protein: CASSLQGEGGTEAFF. In nucleotides, the CDR3 is TGTGCCAGCAGCTTACAGGGAGAGGGTGGCACTGAAGCTTTCTTT.

This chain's CDR3 is CASSPLSGPGGYNEQFF. As DNA, the CDR3 is TGTGCCAGCTCACCCCTATCGGGGCCGGGGGGGTACAATGAGCAGTTCTTC. The chain carries TRBV18 and TRBJ2-1, with 8 bases fitting TRBD2. Germline CDR1 KGHSH, CDR2 LQKENI. V shed 3 bases, J shed 4 bases, and the junction held 11 bases outside the gene matches. The CDR3 consists of 17 residues.

The chain joins TRBV28 to TRBJ2-7; 7 bases match TRBD1. This CDR3 contains 13 residues. The germline gives CDR1 MDHEN, CDR2 SYDVKM. J lost 2 bases, V lost 6 bases, and 4 bases had no gene match. The CDR3: CASSSTGTYEQYF. The CDR3 DNA sequence: TGTGCCAGCAGCTCGACAGGGACCTACGAGCAGTACTTC.

This clone turned up a few times. The chain has TRBV18 and TRBJ2-7; 8 nucleotides agree with TRBD2. CDR1 is KGHSH and CDR2 is LQKENI in the germline V gene. Unmatched junction bases numbered 8, after V lost 2 bases and J lost 5 bases. The CDR3 extends over 15 amino acids. The CDR3 region has the DNA TGTGCCAGCTCACCATACAGCGGGAGTCGCGACGAGCAGTACTTC. Amino acid sequence: CASSPYSGSRDEQYF.

The chain combines TRBV5-1 with TRBJ2-6; D possibly corresponds to TRBD1 (5 bases). The CDR3 length is 14 residues. V gave up 5 bases and J gave up 4 bases, with 10 bases separating them. Germline V gene lookup returns CDR1 SGHRS and CDR2 YFSETQ. The CDR3 reads CASRQVAGANVLTF. The CDR3 DNA follows: TGCGCCAGCAGACAGGTTGCGGGGGCCAACGTCCTGACTTTC.

The J gene is TRBJ1-6, the V gene TRBV2; no reliable D call. This CDR3 region has 12 residues. Per the germline V gene, CDR1 is SNHLY and CDR2 is FYNNEI. V was cut by 11 bases and J by 7 bases, with 12 bases left in between. The CDR3 nucleotides read TGTGCCTCCTTCACCGGAAATTCACCCCTCCACTTT. It specifies CASFTGNSPLHF.

This clone appeared a single time. The chain carries TRBV5-1 and TRBJ2-7; D is possibly TRBD2 (7 bases). Per germline, CDR1 SGHRS and CDR2 YFSETQ. The length of the CDR3 is 16 residues. Trimming cost V 6 bases and J 2 bases, with 21 bases left between them. This CDR3 is CASTRRGGGPAYEQYF. Here the CDR3 DNA reads TGCGCCAGCACCCGGAGGGGCGGGGGCCCCGCCTACGAGCAGTACTTC.

The chain employs TRBV30 and TRBJ1-2, with 10 nucleotides matching TRBD1. V lost 7 bases and J lost 2; bases outside the gene matches: 13. Per germline, CDR1 GTSNPN and CDR2 SVGIG (reference sequence). The CDR3 covers 16 residues. The CDR3 here is CAYHRDRGYANYGYTF. The CDR3 DNA is TGTGCCTACCACCGGGACAGGGGTTACGCAAACTATGGCTACACCTTC.

The chain recombines TRBV6-5 with TRBJ1-1; 10 bases align to TRBD1. The CDR3 runs to 13 residues. In germline, CDR1 is MNHEY, CDR2 SVGAGI. The J segment lost 5 bases and the V segment lost 7 bases, leaving 4 bases of the junction unmatched. The CDR3 DNA reads TGTGCCAGCACGGACAGGGGGAGGACTGAAGCTTTCTTT. It yields the protein CASTDRGRTEAFF.

This chain's CDR3 is CASSGGKRNEQFF. The CDR3 DNA reads TGTGCCAGCAGTGGTGGGAAAAGAAATGAGCAGTTCTTC. This chain joins TRBV25-1 and TRBJ2-1; no clear D. Trimming removed 4 bases at V and 7 bases at J, with 11 bases between. From germline, CDR1 is MGHDK and CDR2 SYGVNS. The CDR3 spans 13 residues.

The rearrangement joins TRBV7-2 to TRBJ2-2; TRBD2 matches at 9 bases. Germline V gene lookup returns CDR1 SGHTA and CDR2 FQGNSA. The CDR3 has 15 amino acids. J was trimmed by 4 bases and V by 5 bases; bases with no gene match: 5. The CDR3 nucleotides read TGTGCCAGCAGCCCGAAGCGGGGGGCCACCGGGGAGCTGTTTTTT. Its translation: CASSPKRGATGELFF. The full variable domain, with the rest looked up from reference TRBV7-2 and TRBJ2-2, is GAGVSQSPSNKVTEKGKDVELRCDPISGHTALYWYRQSLGQGLEFLIYFQGNSAPDKSGLPSDRFSAERTGGSVSTLTIQRTQQEDSAVYLCASSPKRGATGELFFGEGSRLTVL.

V usage is TRBV5-4 and J usage is TRBJ2-5; 10 bases line up with TRBD2. The length of the CDR3 is 15 residues. V was pared by 4 bases and J by 5 bases, with 8 bases of the junction left unmatched. Germline V lookup: CDR1 SGHNT, CDR2 YYREEE (reference sequence). The CDR3, as DNA: TGTGCCAGCAGCAAGAGGAGCGGGGGGGCGGAGACCCAGTACTTC. Translating gives CASSKRSGGAETQYF.